The 22 T cell receptor beta chains below come from one sample, sequenced in a study of blood T cell repertoires in COVID-19. Only in-frame clones appear in the TCRdb table, and some are missing; sequencing was by immunoSEQ multiplex PCR. The sample includes 200,000 to 250,000 clones, 85% to 90% of them seen just once. The sample consisted of peripheral blood. The receptors were gathered from a man aged 60-69 years with acute or convalescent COVID-19.

The chain links TRBV11-2 to TRBJ2-7; TRBD1 aligns across 8 bases. Germline CDR1 and CDR2: SGHAT and FQNNGV. After removal of 1 base from V and 6 bases from J, the junction contained 11 bases not matched to a gene. The CDR3 covers 16 residues. The CDR3 bases are TGTGCCAGCAGCTTAGCAGGGGGGACAGGTAATACCGAGCAGTACTTC. This encodes CASSLAGGTGNTEQYF. The whole variable domain, remainder taken from reference TRBV11-2 and TRBJ2-7, is EAGVAQSPRYKIIEKRQSVAFWCNPISGHATLYWYQQILGQGPKLLIQFQNNGVVDDSQLPKDRFSAERLKGVDSTLKIQPAKLEDSAVYLCASSLAGGTGNTEQYFGPGTRLTVT.

The rearrangement uses TRBV28 and TRBJ2-2, with D maybe TRBD2 (5 bases). Trimming removed 3 bases from V and 2 bases from J, with 13 bases in between. The CDR3 is made up of 16 amino acids. Germline V gives CDR1 MDHEN, CDR2 SYDVKM. The CDR3 spells CASSLARGYNTGELFF. The CDR3 bases are TGTGCCAGCAGTTTGGCCCGAGGGTATAACACCGGGGAGCTGTTTTTT.

This clone was observed a few times. Other DNA sequences within the sample encode an identical CDR3. This sequence joins TRBV6-1 and TRBJ1-5; D gene ambiguous. CDR3 length: 15 amino acids. Trimming pared 1 base from V and 3 bases from J, leaving 10 bases between. Germline-derived CDR1 and CDR2 are MNHNS and SASEGT. CDR3 sequence reads: CASSEVGGYNQPQHF. The CDR3 region has the DNA TGTGCCAGCAGTGAAGTAGGCGGCTACAATCAGCCCCAGCATTTT.

The chain uses TRBV6-5 and TRBJ1-3, with no clear D. Germline CDR1 and CDR2: MNHEY and SVGAGI. This CDR3 is 16 amino acids long. The V end was cut by 0 bases, the J end by 0 bases, with 9 bases between. DNA of the CDR3: TGTGCCAGCAGTTACTCGAGATTCCTCTCTGGAAACACCATATATTTT. Translating gives CASSYSRFLSGNTIYF.

The J gene is TRBJ1-2, the V gene TRBV29-1; 10 bases agree with TRBD1. In germline, CDR1 is SQVTM, CDR2 ANQGSEA. This CDR3 is built from 11 residues. The V and J ends lost 7 bases and 5 bases, in that order; junction bases with no gene match: 1. CDR3 sequence reads: CSGGQGYGYTF. The DNA for the CDR3 is TGCAGCGGGGGACAGGGGTATGGCTACACCTTC.

The V gene is TRBV19, the J gene TRBJ1-5, with 10 bases lining up with TRBD1. Per the germline V gene, CDR1 is LNHDA and CDR2 is SQIVND (reference sequence). V was pared by 1 base and J by 5 bases, with 5 bases of the junction left unmatched. The CDR3 consists of 16 residues. In DNA, the CDR3 is TGTGCCAGTAGTATAGTGGGGGGACAGGGGTATCAGCCCCAGCATTTT. It specifies CASSIVGGQGYQPQHF.

V is TRBV20-1 and J is TRBJ2-5; D unclear. This CDR3 region has 10 residues. V dropped 5 bases and J dropped 3 bases, with 4 bases sitting between them. The V gene's germline CDR1 is DFQATT and CDR2 SNEGSKA (reference sequence). CDR3 amino acids: CSAQEETQYF. The CDR3 DNA is TGCAGTGCTCAGGAAGAGACCCAGTACTTC.

V gene TRBV5-4 combines with J gene TRBJ2-1; 11 positions agree with TRBD2. Germline V gene data show CDR1 as SGHNT and CDR2 as YYREEE (reference sequence). V gave up 4 bases and J gave up 5 bases; unmatched junction bases: 8. This CDR3 region has 16 residues. The CDR3 DNA reads TGTGCCAGCAGCACAGTAGCGGGGGGGCTCCACAATGAGCAGTTCTTC. It codes for CASSTVAGGLHNEQFF.

The chain has TRBV19 and TRBJ1-2; D possibly corresponds to TRBD1 (6 bases). The CDR3 has 15 residues. The germline V gene has CDR1 LNHDA and CDR2 SQIVND (reference sequence). V was clipped by 5 bases and J by 5 bases, with 18 bases between them. CDR3 sequence: CASSPRDMFGYGYTF. In nucleotides, the CDR3 is TGTGCCAGTAGTCCCCGGGACATGTTTGGTTATGGCTACACCTTC.

The J gene is TRBJ2-7, the V gene TRBV5-4; 7 positions agree with TRBD2. The V gene end was trimmed by 1 base and the J gene end by 6 bases; junction bases not matched to a gene: 13. Germline values: CDR1 SGHNT, CDR2 YYREEE (reference sequence). The CDR3 is made up of 16 amino acids. As DNA, the CDR3 is TGTGCCAGCAGCTTGACGGGGGGACGCCGAGGTGGCGAGCAGTACTTC. It specifies CASSLTGGRRGGEQYF.

The V and J genes are TRBV19 and TRBJ2-4; a possible D gene is TRBD2 (7 bases). The CDR3 covers 17 residues. The V end lost 0 bases, the J end lost 10 bases, and 22 bases lay between the germline ends. Germline V gives CDR1 LNHDA, CDR2 SQIVND (reference sequence). The CDR3 nucleotides are TGTGCCAGTAGTATAGATAACTTAGAGGCGGGGGCGTGGATTCAGTACTTC. Protein sequence: CASSIDNLEAGAWIQYF.

V is TRBV6-6 and J is TRBJ1-5; 8 positions agree with TRBD1. V lost 2 bases and J lost 6; bases outside the gene matches: 9. Germline V lookup: CDR1 MNHNY, CDR2 SVGAGI (reference sequence). This CDR3 spans 16 amino acids. As DNA, the CDR3 is TGTGCCAGCAGTTACCCGAGGCAGGGGGCAGGTCAGCCCCAGCATTTT. Translating gives CASSYPRQGAGQPQHF.

The V call is TRBV4-1, the J call TRBJ1-1; D uncertain. V lost 4 bases to trimming and J lost 1 base, with 16 bases between them. The CDR3 is 16 residues long. Germline V gives CDR1 MGHRA, CDR2 YSYEKL. The CDR3 loop reads CASSLSLVQANTEAFF. In nucleotides, the CDR3 is TGCGCCAGCAGCCTTTCTCTCGTTCAGGCGAACACTGAAGCTTTCTTT.

This chain joins TRBV6-5 and TRBJ1-6, with a tentative D call TRBD1 (6 bases). V lost 3 bases, J lost 7 bases, and 10 bases lay in between. Germline assignment: CDR1 MNHEY and CDR2 SVGAGI. CDR3 length equals 14 residues. Written as DNA, the CDR3 is TGTGCCAGCAGTTATGAGGGGGAGAATTCACCCCTCCACTTT. As protein: CASSYEGENSPLHF.

V gene TRBV7-9 combines with J gene TRBJ1-2; tentatively, D is TRBD1 (5 bases). Looked up from germline, CDR1 is SEHNR and CDR2 is FQNEAQ (reference sequence). The CDR3 is 16 amino acids. V gave up 5 bases and J gave up 3 bases, with 19 bases separating them. CDR3 loop: CASSPNPGRGHYGYTF. The CDR3 bases are TGTGCCAGCAGCCCAAACCCGGGGAGGGGACACTATGGCTACACCTTC.

This clone came up once. The rearrangement joins TRBV7-3 to TRBJ1-1; 7 bases agree with TRBD1. Germline V CDR1 and CDR2: SGHTA, FQGTGA. Trimming removed 5 bases from V and 4 bases from J; junction bases left unmatched: 7. The CDR3 runs 14 residues. The CDR3 is CASSLRGGGTEAFF. In nucleotides, the CDR3 is TGTGCCAGCAGCCTCCGAGGGGGCGGCACTGAAGCTTTCTTT.

The V gene is TRBV12-5, the J gene TRBJ2-3, with D maybe TRBD1 (5 bases). Germline CDR1 LGHNT, CDR2 FRNRAP. The CDR3 runs 15 residues. Trimming left V 1 base short and J 2 bases short, with 10 bases between. The CDR3 sequence: CASGLGSRDTDTQYF. In nucleotides, the CDR3 is TGTGCTAGTGGTTTGGGATCCAGGGACACAGATACGCAGTATTTT.

This clone was observed a handful of times. V gene TRBV19 combines with J gene TRBJ2-2, with 13 bases identical to TRBD2. CDR3 size: 19 residues. The ends lost 5 bases at V and 3 bases at J; junction bases unmatched: 12. Germline V gives CDR1 LNHDA, CDR2 SQIVND (reference sequence). The chain's CDR3 is CASSYRTSGGFDYTGELFF. The CDR3, as DNA: TGTGCCAGTAGTTACCGGACTAGCGGGGGTTTCGATTACACCGGGGAGCTGTTTTTT. The complete variable domain, with remaining parts taken from reference TRBV19 and TRBJ2-2, reads DGGITQSPKYLFRKEGQNVTLSCEQNLNHDAMYWYRQDPGQGLRLIYYSQIVNDFQKGDIAEGYSVSREKKESFPLTVTSAQKNPTAFYLCASSYRTSGGFDYTGELFFGEGSRLTVL.

Here the CDR3 reads CASSAPRAGGLHEQYF. In nucleotides, the CDR3 is TGTGCCAGCAGCGCCCCCAGAGCGGGGGGTCTCCACGAGCAGTACTTC. V usage is TRBV9 and J usage is TRBJ2-7, with 9 bases matching TRBD2. The junction had 12 bases not matched to a gene; V was cut back by 3 bases and J by 5 bases. The V gene's germline CDR1 is SGDLS and CDR2 YYNGEE. CDR3 length equals 16 residues.

The V gene is TRBV7-2, the J gene TRBJ1-1; unclear D gene. V lost 5 bases and J 1 base, leaving 8 bases between the germline ends. This CDR3 region has 13 residues. CDR1 is SGHTA, CDR2 FQGNSA, per germline. This chain's CDR3 is CASSQTRNTEAFF. The CDR3 DNA sequence: TGTGCCAGCAGCCAGACACGGAACACTGAAGCTTTCTTT.

The J gene is TRBJ2-1, the V gene TRBV9, with a tentative D call TRBD2 (5 bases). Germline CDR1 and CDR2: SGDLS and YYNGEE. V was clipped by 3 bases and J by 4 bases, with 14 bases between them. CDR3 length: 15 residues. The CDR3 sequence: CASSAEDSKYNEQFF. CDR3 sequence (DNA): TGTGCCAGCAGCGCCGAGGACTCGAAGTACAATGAGCAGTTCTTC.

The chain combines TRBV7-2 with TRBJ2-1; TRBD2 aligns across 8 bases. CDR1 is SGHTA and CDR2 is FQGNSA in the germline V gene. The CDR3 runs to 17 residues. With 4 bases clipped from V and 0 bases from J, the junction kept 8 bases outside the gene matches. CDR3: CASSSSFSGASYNEQFF. The DNA of the CDR3 is TGTGCCAGCAGCTCTTCCTTTAGCGGGGCCTCCTACAATGAGCAGTTCTTC.